The source of this T cell receptor (beta chain) is a study of PD-L1 blockade in urothelial cancer. Produced via immunoSEQ multiplex PCR; TCRdb's table is partial and in-frame only. In the table there are more than 1,500 clones, about 33% of which are singletons. The CDR3 consists of 15 residues. Germline V gene sequence: CDR1 SGDLS, CDR2 YYNGEE. Trimming pared 4 bases from V and 2 bases from J, leaving 15 bases between. This clone was observed a few times. The chain joins TRBV9 to TRBJ2-5, with D unclear. Material: tumor tissue, obtained before atezolizumab (anti-PD-L1) treatment. The TCR originated in a man in his 60s with urothelial cancer. CDR3: CASSPLGMEQETQYF. The CDR3 DNA sequence: TGTGCCAGCAGCCCGCTGGGGATGGAGCAAGAGACCCAGTACTTC.